These 16 T cell receptor beta chains share one sample of origin, sequenced in a study of technical replicates of blood from a handful of donors. Data came from immunoSEQ multiplex PCR; TCRdb stores just in-frame clones and leaves some out. The sample includes around 100,000 clones, approximately 95% of them seen just once. Sequencing was carried out using T cells isolated from PBMCs. These receptors were collected from a human donor in good health.

The chain links TRBV19 to TRBJ2-7; 7 nucleotides agree with TRBD1. In germline, CDR1 is LNHDA, CDR2 SQIVND (reference sequence). The CDR3 runs 13 residues. After removal of 5 bases from V and 6 bases from J, the junction contained 7 bases not matched to a gene. CDR3: CASSSNRGSEQYF. CDR3 nucleotides: TGTGCCAGTAGTTCGAACAGGGGTTCCGAGCAGTACTTC.

The CDR3 region is CAISGSSGDNEQFF. CDR3 in DNA: TGTGCCATCAGTGGGTCATCGGGGGACAATGAGCAGTTCTTC. The rearrangement joins TRBV10-3 to TRBJ2-1; tentatively, D is TRBD2 (6 bases). V was trimmed by 4 bases and J by 5 bases, leaving 12 bases between them. This CDR3 is built from 14 residues. From germline, CDR1 is ENHRY and CDR2 SYGVKD.

The V gene is TRBV9, the J gene TRBJ1-2, with D possibly matching TRBD1 (5 bases). This CDR3 contains 14 residues. V shed 3 bases and J shed 1 base, with 10 bases lying between them. Germline V lookup: CDR1 SGDLS, CDR2 YYNGEE. Written as DNA, the CDR3 is TGTGCCAGCAGCGAGGTGGGGCTTAACTATGGCTACACCTTC. It is translated as CASSEVGLNYGYTF.

The V gene is TRBV7-8, the J gene TRBJ2-5, with 16 nucleotides matching TRBD2. The CDR3 has 18 residues. The ends lost 1 base at V and 5 bases at J; junction bases unmatched: 7. Germline assignment: CDR1 SGHVS and CDR2 FQNEAQ. CDR3 DNA: TGTGCCAGCAGCTTAGGGGGACTAGCGGGAGGGCCAGAGGAGACCCAGTACTTC. Translated, it gives CASSLGGLAGGPEETQYF.

This CDR3 is CSVIWGTGNTGELFF. CDR3 coding DNA: TGCAGCGTTATTTGGGGGACAGGGAACACCGGGGAGCTGTTTTTT. This chain joins TRBV29-1 and TRBJ2-2, with TRBD1 matching over 8 bases. V shed 5 bases, J shed 1 base, and the junction held 6 bases outside the gene matches. Germline V lookup: CDR1 SQVTM, CDR2 ANQGSEA. The CDR3 spans 15 residues.

This chain connects TRBV7-3 to TRBJ2-2, with a tentative D call TRBD2 (5 bases). The CDR3 spans 14 residues. Trimming shortened V by 5 bases and J by 3 bases, and 10 bases separated the two germline ends. Germline V CDR1 and CDR2: SGHTA, FQGTGA. For the CDR3, the DNA is TGTGCCAGCAGCGGTGGAGGTTACACCGGGGAGCTGTTTTTT. It specifies CASSGGGYTGELFF.

As regards this clone: Germline is not matched at one junction end, which may reflect a read error. The rearrangement links TRBV9 to TRBJ2-1; a possible D gene is TRBD2 (6 bases). Germline values: CDR1 SGDLS, CDR2 YYNGEE. The CDR3 covers 11 residues. The CDR3 spells CASSVGREVVF. CDR3 in DNA: TGTGCCAGCAGCGTAGGCAGGGAGGTGGTCTTC.

The chain has TRBV6-5 and TRBJ2-7; 8 nucleotides match TRBD1. V gave up 0 bases and J gave up 4 bases; unmatched junction bases: 5. The CDR3 totals 15 residues. CDR1 MNHEY and CDR2 SVGAGI come from the germline V gene. The CDR3 loop is CASSYSPGTGYEQYF. The CDR3 coding sequence is TGTGCCAGCAGTTACTCTCCCGGGACAGGTTACGAGCAGTACTTC.

V is TRBV27 and J is TRBJ1-5, with a weak D call TRBD1 (5 bases). CDR3 length: 16 amino acids. Germline V gene sequence: CDR1 MNHEY, CDR2 SMNVEV (reference sequence). V was clipped by 2 bases and J by 4 bases, with 15 bases between them. The CDR3 is CASSLVPGMGNQPQHF. CDR3 bases: TGTGCCAGCAGTTTAGTCCCAGGGATGGGGAATCAGCCCCAGCATTTT.

This sequence joins TRBV7-2 and TRBJ2-5; a weak D match, TRBD2 (5 bases). The CDR3 contains 12 residues. Germline values: CDR1 SGHTA, CDR2 FQGNSA. Trimming left V 5 bases short and J 5 bases short, with 9 bases between. CDR3 DNA sequence: TGTGCCAGCAGCCCAAGCGGCGAGACCCAGTACTTC. It yields the protein CASSPSGETQYF. Drawing the rest from reference TRBV7-2 and TRBJ2-5, the complete variable domain is GAGVSQSPSNKVTEKGKDVELRCDPISGHTALYWYRQSLGQGLEFLIYFQGNSAPDKSGLPSDRFSAERTGGSVSTLTIQRTQQEDSAVYLCASSPSGETQYFGPGTRLLVL.

The chain uses TRBV10-3 and TRBJ1-1; TRBD1 is a possible D gene (6 bases). The germline V gene has CDR1 ENHRY and CDR2 SYGVKD. This CDR3 is 13 amino acids long. The V end was cut by 10 bases, the J end by 1 base, with 13 bases between. The CDR3 DNA reads as TGTGCCACCATGGACAGTACGAACACTGAAGCTTTCTTT. This encodes CATMDSTNTEAFF.

The chain carries TRBV10-1 and TRBJ2-1; D might be TRBD2 (5 bases). Looked up from germline, CDR1 is WNHNN and CDR2 is SYGVQD (reference sequence). The length of the CDR3 is 11 residues. V was cut by 6 bases and J by 9 bases, with 9 bases left in between. In DNA form, the CDR3 reads TGCGCCAGCAGCCTTGGAGGTGAGCAGTTCTTC. Translated, it gives CASSLGGEQFF.

This chain uses TRBV6-1 with TRBJ2-2; D unresolved. V was pared by 0 bases and J by 6 bases, with 11 bases between. Germline V gene lookup returns CDR1 MNHNS and CDR2 SASEGT. There are 15 residues in the CDR3. In DNA form, the CDR3 reads TGTGCCAGCAGTGAAGCGAGGTTCCCCCCCGGGGAGCTGTTTTTT. It codes for CASSEARFPPGELFF.

This sequence joins TRBV5-4 and TRBJ2-7; 9 positions match TRBD1. The CDR3 is 18 amino acids. The germline CDR1 and CDR2 sequences are SGHNT and YYREEE (reference sequence). The trim removed 2 bases at V and 4 bases at J, leaving 16 bases unmatched. CDR3 DNA: TGTGCCAGCAGCTTTCCGACAGGGGGAAGCACCGTTCCTTACGAGCAGTACTTC. Translated: CASSFPTGGSTVPYEQYF.

This rearrangement joins TRBV7-9 to TRBJ2-1, with 7 bases aligning to TRBD1. CDR3 size: 12 residues. V was pared by 5 bases and J by 8 bases, with 3 bases of the junction left unmatched. Germline assignment: CDR1 SEHNR and CDR2 FQNEAQ (reference sequence). The DNA of the CDR3 is TGTGCCAGCAGCAGACAGGGTCATGAGCAGTTCTTC. Translation: CASSRQGHEQFF.

This rearrangement joins TRBV28 to TRBJ1-2; a possible D gene is TRBD1 (5 bases). The CDR3 has 12 amino acids. From germline, CDR1 is MDHEN and CDR2 SYDVKM. V lost 8 bases, J lost 5 bases, and 12 bases lay in between. The CDR3 DNA follows: TGTGCCAGCGCAGGGAATATATATGGCTACACCTTC. This gives the protein CASAGNIYGYTF.